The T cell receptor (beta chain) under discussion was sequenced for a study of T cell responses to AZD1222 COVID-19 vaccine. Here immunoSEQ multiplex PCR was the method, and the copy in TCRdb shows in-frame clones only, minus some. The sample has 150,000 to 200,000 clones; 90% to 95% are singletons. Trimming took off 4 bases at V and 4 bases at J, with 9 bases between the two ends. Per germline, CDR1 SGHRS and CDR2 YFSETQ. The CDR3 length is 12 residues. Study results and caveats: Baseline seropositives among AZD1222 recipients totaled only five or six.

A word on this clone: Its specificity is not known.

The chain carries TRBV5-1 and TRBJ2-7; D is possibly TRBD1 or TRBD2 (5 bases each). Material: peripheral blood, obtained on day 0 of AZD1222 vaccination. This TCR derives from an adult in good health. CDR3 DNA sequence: TGCGCCAGCAGCGAGAGGGGATACGAGCAGTACTTC. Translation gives CASSERGYEQYF.